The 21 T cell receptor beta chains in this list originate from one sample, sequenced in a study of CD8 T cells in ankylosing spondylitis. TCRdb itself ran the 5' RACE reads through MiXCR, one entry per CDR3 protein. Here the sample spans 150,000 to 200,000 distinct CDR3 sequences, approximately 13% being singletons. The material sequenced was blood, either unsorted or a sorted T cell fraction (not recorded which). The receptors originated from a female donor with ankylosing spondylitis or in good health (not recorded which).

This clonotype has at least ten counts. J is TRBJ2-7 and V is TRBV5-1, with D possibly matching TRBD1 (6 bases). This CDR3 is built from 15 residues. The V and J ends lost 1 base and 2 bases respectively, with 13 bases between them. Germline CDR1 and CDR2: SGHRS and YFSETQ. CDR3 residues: CASSLMTGHPYEQYF. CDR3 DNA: TGCGCCAGCAGCTTGATGACGGGACATCCCTACGAGCAGTACTTC.

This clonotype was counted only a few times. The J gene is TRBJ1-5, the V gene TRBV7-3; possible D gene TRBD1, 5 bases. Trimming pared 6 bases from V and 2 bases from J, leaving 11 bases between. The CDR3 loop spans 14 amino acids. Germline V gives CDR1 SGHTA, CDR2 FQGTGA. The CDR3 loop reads CASSIEGGNQPQHF. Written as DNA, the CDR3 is TGTGCCAGCAGTATAGAAGGGGGCAATCAGCCCCAGCATTTT.

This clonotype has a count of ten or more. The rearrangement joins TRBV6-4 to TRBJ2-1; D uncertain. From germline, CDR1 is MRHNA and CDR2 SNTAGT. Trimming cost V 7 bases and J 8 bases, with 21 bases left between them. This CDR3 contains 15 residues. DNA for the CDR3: TGTGCCAGCAACCCCGGCGGTCTCGGCAATCATGAGCAGTTCTTC. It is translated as CASNPGGLGNHEQFF.

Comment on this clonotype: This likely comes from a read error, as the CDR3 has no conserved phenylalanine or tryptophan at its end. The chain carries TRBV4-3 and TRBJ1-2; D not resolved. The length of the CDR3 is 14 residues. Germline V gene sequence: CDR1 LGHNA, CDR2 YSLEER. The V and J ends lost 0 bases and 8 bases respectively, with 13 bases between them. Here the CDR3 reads CASSQDGTREGYTL. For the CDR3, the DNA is TGCGCCAGCAGCCAAGATGGAACCCGTGAAGGCTACACCCTC.

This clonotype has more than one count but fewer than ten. CDR3 in DNA: TGTGCCAGCTCACCACCGATCGGGGCTTCCTACGAGCAGTACTTC. This codes for CASSPPIGASYEQYF. The chain has TRBV18 and TRBJ2-7; D possibly matches TRBD1 or TRBD2 (5 bases each). Trimming took 0 bases from V and 1 from J, leaving 10 bases between them. The germline gives CDR1 KGHSH, CDR2 LQKENI. The CDR3 loop spans 15 amino acids.

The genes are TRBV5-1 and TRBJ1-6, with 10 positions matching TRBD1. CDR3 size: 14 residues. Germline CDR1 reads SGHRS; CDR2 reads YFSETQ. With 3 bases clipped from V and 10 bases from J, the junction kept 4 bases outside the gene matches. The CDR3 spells CASSWDRGESPLHF. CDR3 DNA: TGCGCCAGCAGCTGGGACAGGGGAGAATCACCCCTCCACTTT.

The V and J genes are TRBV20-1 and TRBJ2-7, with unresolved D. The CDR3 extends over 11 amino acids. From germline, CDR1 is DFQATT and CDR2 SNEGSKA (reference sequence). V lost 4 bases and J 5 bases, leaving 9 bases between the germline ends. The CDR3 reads CSAKNIHEQYF. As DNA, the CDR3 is TGCAGTGCTAAGAATATACACGAGCAGTACTTC.

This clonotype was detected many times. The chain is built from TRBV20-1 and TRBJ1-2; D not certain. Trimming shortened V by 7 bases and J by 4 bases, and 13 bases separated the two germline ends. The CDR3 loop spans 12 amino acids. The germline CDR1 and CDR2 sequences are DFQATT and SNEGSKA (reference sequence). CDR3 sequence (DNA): TGCAGTGGGGCCGGGGTTCGCTATGGCTACACCTTC. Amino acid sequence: CSGAGVRYGYTF.

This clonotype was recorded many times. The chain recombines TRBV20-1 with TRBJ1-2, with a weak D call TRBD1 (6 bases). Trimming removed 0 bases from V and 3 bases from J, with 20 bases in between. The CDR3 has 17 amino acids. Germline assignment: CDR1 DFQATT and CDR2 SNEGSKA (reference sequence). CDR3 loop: CSARDSYRENADYGYTF. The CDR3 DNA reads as TGCAGTGCTAGAGATAGTTACAGGGAAAATGCAGACTATGGCTACACCTTC.

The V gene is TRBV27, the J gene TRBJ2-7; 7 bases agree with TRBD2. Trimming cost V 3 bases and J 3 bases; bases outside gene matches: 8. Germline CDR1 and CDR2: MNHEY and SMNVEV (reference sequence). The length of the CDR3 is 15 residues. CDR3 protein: CASSLRGGSFYEQYF. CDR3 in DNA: TGTGCCAGCAGTTTGCGTGGCGGGAGTTTCTACGAGCAGTACTTC.

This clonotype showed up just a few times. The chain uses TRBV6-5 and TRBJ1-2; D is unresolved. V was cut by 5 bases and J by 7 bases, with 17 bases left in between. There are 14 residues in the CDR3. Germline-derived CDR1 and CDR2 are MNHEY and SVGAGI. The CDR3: CASSTHPGGSGYTF. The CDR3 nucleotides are TGTGCCAGCAGTACTCACCCGGGTGGAAGTGGCTACACCTTC.

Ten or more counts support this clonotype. CDR3 amino acids: CASSYTSVNEQFF. The CDR3 coding sequence is TGCGCCAGCAGCTATACTAGCGTCAATGAGCAGTTCTTC. V usage is TRBV5-1 and J usage is TRBJ2-1; TRBD2 matches at 7 bases. This CDR3 contains 13 residues. The V segment lost 3 bases and the J segment 6 bases; nucleotides outside the gene matches: 3. Germline CDR1 reads SGHRS; CDR2 reads YFSETQ.

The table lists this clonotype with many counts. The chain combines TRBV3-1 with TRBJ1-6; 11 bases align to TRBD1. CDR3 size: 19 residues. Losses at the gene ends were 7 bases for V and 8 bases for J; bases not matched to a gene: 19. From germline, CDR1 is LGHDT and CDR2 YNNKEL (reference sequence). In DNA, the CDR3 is TGTGCCAGCACACAGGTTTGGGGACAGGGGGAATCTAGGGATTCACCCCTCCACTTT. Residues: CASTQVWGQGESRDSPLHF.

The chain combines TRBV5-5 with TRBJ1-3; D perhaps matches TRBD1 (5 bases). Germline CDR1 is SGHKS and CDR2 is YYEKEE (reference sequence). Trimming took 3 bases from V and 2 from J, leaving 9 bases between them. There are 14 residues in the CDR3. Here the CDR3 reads CASSSRQTGNTIYF. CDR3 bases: TGTGCCAGCAGCTCCCGACAGACTGGAAACACCATATATTTT. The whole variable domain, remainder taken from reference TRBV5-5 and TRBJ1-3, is DAGVTQSPTHLIKTRGQQVTLRCSPISGHKSVSWYQQVLGQGPQFIFQYYEKEERGRGNFPDRFSARQFPNYSSELNVNALLLGDSALYLCASSSRQTGNTIYFGEGSWLTVV.

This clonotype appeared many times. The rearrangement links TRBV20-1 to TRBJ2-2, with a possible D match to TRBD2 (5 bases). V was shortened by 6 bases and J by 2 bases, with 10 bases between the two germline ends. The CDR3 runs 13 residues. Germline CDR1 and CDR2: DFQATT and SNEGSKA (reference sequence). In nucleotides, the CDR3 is TGCAGTGCCAGACGGGGTAACACCGGGGAGCTGTTTTTT. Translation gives CSARRGNTGELFF.

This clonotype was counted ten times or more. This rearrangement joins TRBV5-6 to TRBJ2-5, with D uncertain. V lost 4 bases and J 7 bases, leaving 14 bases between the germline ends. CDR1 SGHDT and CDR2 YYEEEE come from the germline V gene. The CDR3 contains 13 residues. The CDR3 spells CASSGSITGTQYF. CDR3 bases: TGTGCCAGCAGCGGAAGTATAACCGGGACCCAGTACTTC.

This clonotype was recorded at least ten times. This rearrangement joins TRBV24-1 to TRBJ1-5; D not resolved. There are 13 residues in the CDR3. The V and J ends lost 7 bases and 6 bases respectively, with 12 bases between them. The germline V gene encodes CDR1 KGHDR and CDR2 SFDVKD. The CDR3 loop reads CATSSLEGQPQHF. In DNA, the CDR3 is TGTGCCACCAGCTCTTTAGAAGGTCAGCCCCAGCATTTT.

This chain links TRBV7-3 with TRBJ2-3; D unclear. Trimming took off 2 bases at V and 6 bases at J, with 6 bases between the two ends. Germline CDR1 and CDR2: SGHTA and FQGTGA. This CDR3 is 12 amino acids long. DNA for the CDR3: TGTGCCAGCAGCTTAGTGCGCGATACGCAGTATTTT. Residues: CASSLVRDTQYF.

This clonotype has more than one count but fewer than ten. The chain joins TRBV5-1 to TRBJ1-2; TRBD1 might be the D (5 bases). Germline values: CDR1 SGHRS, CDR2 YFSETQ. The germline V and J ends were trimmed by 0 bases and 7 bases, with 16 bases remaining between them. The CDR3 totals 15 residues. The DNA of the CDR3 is TGCGCCAGCAGCTTGGAGGTTCGGGCAGGGTCTGGCTACACCTTC. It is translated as CASSLEVRAGSGYTF. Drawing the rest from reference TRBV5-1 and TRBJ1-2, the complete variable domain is KAGVTQTPRYLIKTRGQQVTLSCSPISGHRSVSWYQQTPGQGLQFLFEYFSETQRNKGNFPGRFSGRQFSNSRSEMNVSTLELGDSALYLCASSLEVRAGSGYTFGSGTRLTVV.

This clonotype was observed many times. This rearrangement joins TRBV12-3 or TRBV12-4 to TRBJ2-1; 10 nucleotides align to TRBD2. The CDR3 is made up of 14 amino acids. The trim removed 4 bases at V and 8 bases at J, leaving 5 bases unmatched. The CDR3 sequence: CASSSGLAFDEQFF. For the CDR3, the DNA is TGTGCCAGCAGTTCGGGACTAGCGTTCGATGAGCAGTTCTTC.

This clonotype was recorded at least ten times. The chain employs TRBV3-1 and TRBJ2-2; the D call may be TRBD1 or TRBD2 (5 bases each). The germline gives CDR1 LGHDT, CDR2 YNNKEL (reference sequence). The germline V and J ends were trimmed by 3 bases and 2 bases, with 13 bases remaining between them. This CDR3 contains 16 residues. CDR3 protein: CASSQAGTANTGELFF. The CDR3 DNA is TGTGCCAGCAGCCAGGCCGGGACGGCAAACACCGGGGAGCTGTTTTTT.